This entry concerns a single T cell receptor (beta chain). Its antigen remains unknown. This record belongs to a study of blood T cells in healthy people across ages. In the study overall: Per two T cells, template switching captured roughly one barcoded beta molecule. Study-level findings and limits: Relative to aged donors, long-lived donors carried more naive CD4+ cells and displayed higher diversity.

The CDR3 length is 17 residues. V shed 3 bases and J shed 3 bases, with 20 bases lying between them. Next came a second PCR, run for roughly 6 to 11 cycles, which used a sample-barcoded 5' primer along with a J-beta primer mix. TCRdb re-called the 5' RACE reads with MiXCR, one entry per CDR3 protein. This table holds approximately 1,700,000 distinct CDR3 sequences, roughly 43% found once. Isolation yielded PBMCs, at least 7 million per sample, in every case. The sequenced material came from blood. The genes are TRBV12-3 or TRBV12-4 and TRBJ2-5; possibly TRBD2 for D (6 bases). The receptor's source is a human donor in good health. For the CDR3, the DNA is TGTGCCAGCAGTTTTTACCCAGCGCGGGGAGTGGAAGAGACCCAGTACTTC. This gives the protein CASSFYPARGVEETQYF.